A selection of T cell receptor beta chains follows, all from one sample in a study of PD-1 blockade in classical Hodgkin lymphoma. Here immunoSEQ multiplex PCR was the method, and the copy in TCRdb shows in-frame clones only, minus some. Altogether some 19,000 clones are present, more than 65% being singletons, with the ten largest covering 2.5%. Specimen: CD4+ T cells from blood, collected before the fourth cycle of nivolumab. These receptors all stem from a human donor with classical Hodgkin lymphoma. The CDR3 runs from the conserved cysteine through the conserved F or W. A D gene is named only where the DNA matches it firmly. Size values are once, few and many counts, or a class for expanded clones, and some rows have none.

J gene | V gene | clone size | D gene | CDR3 protein | CDR3 DNA
TRBJ1-4 | TRBV19 | once | TRBD1 | CASRKTGGNEKLFF | TGTGCCAGTAGAAAGACAGGGGGTAATGAAAAACTGTTTTTT
TRBJ2-2 | TRBV10-2 | few | TRBD2 | CATGGGLRNTGELFF | TGCGCCACCGGCGGGGGGCTACGAAACACCGGGGAGCTGTTTTTT
TRBJ1-2 | TRBV7-9 | NA | TRBD1 | CASSLYDRDYGYTF | TGTGCCAGCAGCTTATACGACAGGGACTATGGCTACACCTTC
TRBJ1-5 | TRBV5-1 | few | NA | CASSPQGISNQPQHF | TGCGCCAGCAGCCCTCAGGGAATTAGCAATCAGCCCCAGCATTTT
TRBJ2-2 | TRBV10-3 | NA | TRBD1 | CATSGTGVTGELFF | TGTGCCACCTCCGGGACAGGGGTGACCGGGGAGCTGTTTTTT
TRBJ2-3 | TRBV7-9 | few | TRBD2 | CASSFGGVHTDTQYF | TGTGCCAGCAGCTTCGGGGGGGTCCACACAGATACGCAGTATTTT
TRBJ1-2 | TRBV18 | NA | NA | CASSGPSGYTF | TGTGCCAGCTCAGGCCCAAGCGGGTACACCTTC
TRBJ1-3 | TRBV4-1 | medium-sized | NA | CASSQDPAAGNTIYF | TGCGCCAGCAGCCAAGATCCGGCAGCTGGAAACACCATATATTTT
TRBJ2-5 | TRBV7-2 | NA | NA | CASSLGGSGQETQYF | TGTGCCAGCAGCTTAGGCGGTAGCGGTCAAGAGACCCAGTACTTC
TRBJ2-2 | TRBV27 | NA | TRBD2 | CASSWTSGYTGELFF | TGTGCCAGCAGTTGGACTAGCGGGTACACCGGGGAGCTGTTTTTT
TRBJ1-1 | TRBV7-2 | NA | TRBD1 | CASSLVGTAKLNTEAFF | TGTGCCAGCAGCTTAGTCGGGACAGCTAAATTGAACACTGAAGCTTTCTTT
TRBJ1-4 | TRBV7-6 | medium-sized | TRBD1 | CASSPRQGSNEKLFF | TGTGCCAGCAGCCCGCGACAGGGGTCTAATGAAAAACTGTTTTTT
TRBJ2-7 | TRBV6-1 | NA | NA | CASRLPQTQPGEQYF | TGTGCCAGCAGGCTACCCCAGACCCAGCCCGGCGAGCAGTACTTC
TRBJ1-6 | TRBV7-2 | NA | NA | CASTPRADNSPLHF | TGTGCCAGCACTCCGAGGGCTGATAATTCACCCCTCCACTTT
TRBJ1-5 | TRBV2 | NA | NA | CASSFGGRNQPQHF | TGTGCCAGCTCCTTCGGGGGGCGAAATCAGCCCCAGCATTTT